This T cell receptor (beta chain) was recorded in a study of graft-versus-host responses after intestinal transplantation. Across the study: Recipients obtained multivisceral, liver-intestinal, or isolated intestinal transplants. Study conclusions and caveats: The recipient marrow held GvH clones, and some of them showed up first in ileum or blood.

This CDR3 is built from 15 residues. Germline V gene sequence: CDR1 MDHEN, CDR2 SYDVKM. Between the trimmed V and J ends, which lost 5 bases and 6 bases, there was a span of 17 bases. Assay used: immunoSEQ multiplex PCR; TCRdb lists only in-frame clones, some missing. The table lists roughly 120,000 clones, 85% to 95% of them singletons. This clone occurred a few times. Its antigen is not known. The TCR originated in a human donor who was the organ donor for an intestinal transplant. Sequenced material: unstimulated CD8+ T cells sorted from spleen or lymph node cells, taken before transplant. The rearrangement links TRBV28 to TRBJ2-1; D is perhaps TRBD1 (6 bases). CDR3: CASSPTPDRPNEQFF. In nucleotides, the CDR3 is TGTGCCAGCAGTCCGACCCCGGACAGACCCAATGAGCAGTTCTTC.